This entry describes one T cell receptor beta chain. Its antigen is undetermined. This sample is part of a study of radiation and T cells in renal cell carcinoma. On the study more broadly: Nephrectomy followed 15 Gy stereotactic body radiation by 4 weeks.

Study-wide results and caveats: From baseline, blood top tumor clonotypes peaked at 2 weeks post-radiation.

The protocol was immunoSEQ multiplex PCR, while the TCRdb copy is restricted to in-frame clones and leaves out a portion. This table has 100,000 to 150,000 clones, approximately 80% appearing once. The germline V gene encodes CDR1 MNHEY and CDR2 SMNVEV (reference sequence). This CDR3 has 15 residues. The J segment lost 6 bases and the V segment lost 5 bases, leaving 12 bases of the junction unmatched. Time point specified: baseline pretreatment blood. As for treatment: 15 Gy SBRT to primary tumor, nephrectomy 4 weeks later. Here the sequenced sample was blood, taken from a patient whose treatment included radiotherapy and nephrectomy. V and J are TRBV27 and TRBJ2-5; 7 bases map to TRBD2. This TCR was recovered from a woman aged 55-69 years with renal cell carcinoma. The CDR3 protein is CASSLSGKGLKTQYF. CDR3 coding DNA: TGTGCCAGCAGTCTGAGCGGGAAGGGTTTGAAGACCCAGTACTTC.